The 25 T cell receptor beta chains below all came from one sample that was sequenced in a study of T cells in Graves' hyperthyroidism and ophthalmopathy (dated by TCRdb to about 2019). Library preparation was by multiplex PCR. Sequencing was performed on an Illumina HiSeq 2000. The TCR beta CDR3 regions were amplified from the RNA transcripts. The TCR CDR3 was subjected to a first round of RT-PCR using the HTBI primer set and the Qiagen OneStep RT-PCR kit. TCRdb trimmed the raw reads at Q25, called clones with MiXCR and kept productive beta chains. Every entry covers one CDR3 protein and lists the most common genes and DNA from its rows. The sample yields about 350,000 distinct CDR3 sequences; 17% were counted once. The ten biggest clones cover 30% to 35% of the sample. The specimen was blood. The receptors come from a woman younger than 45 with Graves' hyperthyroidism that later progressed to Graves' ophthalmopathy.

The CDR3: CASSPPLRALFNQPQHF. For the CDR3, the DNA is TGTGCCAGTAGCCCCCCCCTTCGAGCTCTCTTCAATCAGCCCCAGCATTTT. The rearrangement uses TRBV19 and TRBJ1-5, with D hard to call. CDR3 length: 17 residues. Looked up from germline, CDR1 is LNHDA and CDR2 is SQIVND (reference sequence). Trimming left V 6 bases short and J 3 bases short, with 21 bases between.

The chain has TRBV2 and TRBJ2-7; D not resolved. In germline, CDR1 is SNHLY, CDR2 FYNNEI. Trimming cost V 1 base and J 1 base, with 8 bases left between them. The CDR3 is 14 residues long. In DNA, the CDR3 is TGTGCCAGCAGTGAAGTCAAGGCGTCCTACGAGCAGTACTTC. Amino acids: CASSEVKASYEQYF.

This clonotype was counted at least ten times. This chain uses TRBV27 with TRBJ1-5, with a weak D call TRBD1 (5 bases). CDR1 MNHEY and CDR2 SMNVEV come from the germline V gene (reference sequence). Trimming took 2 bases from V and 2 from J, leaving 10 bases between them. The CDR3 runs to 15 residues. Written as DNA, the CDR3 is TGTGCCAGCAGTTTACTGTCCAGGGGCAATCAGCCCCAGCATTTT. Translation gives CASSLLSRGNQPQHF.

The sample holds many counts of this clonotype. The J gene is TRBJ2-5, the V gene TRBV20-1; unclear D gene. The CDR3 is 15 amino acids. V lost 0 bases and J lost 5, with 16 bases in between. In germline, CDR1 is DFQATT, CDR2 SNEGSKA (reference sequence). The CDR3 DNA reads TGCAGTGCTAGAGATTCCCGGGTCGCACAGGAGACCCAGTACTTC. As protein: CSARDSRVAQETQYF.

This clonotype appeared a few times. The chain recombines TRBV20-1 with TRBJ2-1; D gene ambiguous. Trimming took 5 bases from V and 7 from J, leaving 6 bases between them. There are 10 residues in the CDR3. Germline CDR1 is DFQATT and CDR2 is SNEGSKA (reference sequence). CDR3 DNA: TGCAGTGCTCAGTGGAATGAGCAGTTCTTC. It yields the protein CSAQWNEQFF.

In its sample, this clonotype was seen a few times. The genes are TRBV5-6 and TRBJ1-5, with 7 bases lining up with TRBD1. The CDR3 is 16 amino acids. CDR1 and CDR2 from the germline V gene are SGHDT and YYEEEE. The junction had 10 bases not matched to a gene; V was cut back by 3 bases and J by 4 bases. The CDR3 spells CASSSTQQGVNQPQHF. The DNA for the CDR3 is TGTGCCAGCAGCTCCACCCAGCAGGGGGTGAATCAGCCCCAGCATTTT. Based on the CDR3 plus reference TRBV5-6 and TRBJ1-5, the full variable domain is DAGVTQSPTHLIKTRGQQVTLRCSPKSGHDTVSWYQQALGQGPQFIFQYYEEEERQRGNFPDRFSGHQFPNYSSELNVNALLLGDSALYLCASSSTQQGVNQPQHFGDGTRLSIL.

Concerning this clonotype: A much bigger clone sits one base away, suggesting this may be a read error. The chain links TRBV2 to TRBJ1-2, with D possibly being TRBD1 (5 bases). The CDR3 spans 14 residues. Trimming removed 1 base from V and 6 bases from J, with 12 bases in between. CDR1 and CDR2 (germline): SNHLY, FYNNEI. The CDR3 nucleotides are TGTGCCAGCAGTGAAGGCGGAGGGGTCAATGGCTACACCTTC. Protein sequence: CASSEGGGVNGYTF.

This clonotype occurred many times. Written as DNA, the CDR3 is TGTGCCAGTAGCAAAAACAGGGCCGGAAGCTCCTATAATTCACCCCTCCACTTT. Protein product: CASSKNRAGSSYNSPLHF. V and J are TRBV19 and TRBJ1-6; possible D gene TRBD1, 6 bases. Germline CDR1 reads LNHDA; CDR2 reads SQIVND (reference sequence). V lost 6 bases and J 0 bases, leaving 18 bases between the germline ends. The CDR3 extends over 18 amino acids.

This clonotype was seen at least ten times. This sequence joins TRBV6-2 or TRBV6-3 and TRBJ2-5; D is uncertain. CDR1 is MNHEY, CDR2 SVGEGT, per germline. Trimming removed 7 bases from V and 1 base from J, with 10 bases in between. This CDR3 contains 13 residues. The CDR3 loop is CASTSPPQETQYF. DNA for the CDR3: TGTGCCAGCACCTCTCCCCCCCAAGAGACCCAGTACTTC.

This clonotype was picked up many times. The chain uses TRBV20-1 and TRBJ2-7, with D possibly being TRBD1 (6 bases). The CDR3 sequence is 14 residues long. The germline V gene has CDR1 DFQATT and CDR2 SNEGSKA (reference sequence). V shed 5 bases and J shed 3 bases, with 17 bases lying between them. CDR3 sequence: CSARSVPGHYEQYF. The CDR3 DNA sequence: TGCAGTGCTCGAAGCGTCCCGGGACACTACGAGCAGTACTTC.

This clonotype occurred a few times. CDR3 coding DNA: TGTGCCAGCAGCCAAGATTTGGGGAGCTTGACAGGGGACGGGGCAAAGCGAGAGACCCAGTACTTC. The encoded protein is CASSQDLGSLTGDGAKRETQYF. This chain links TRBV3-1 with TRBJ2-5; 8 bases align to TRBD1. V gave up 0 bases and J gave up 4 bases; unmatched junction bases: 25. This CDR3 is 22 amino acids long. The germline V gene has CDR1 LGHDT and CDR2 YNNKEL (reference sequence).

This clonotype occurred a few times. This rearrangement joins TRBV6-2 or TRBV6-3 to TRBJ2-7, with 12 bases that match TRBD2. Germline V gene lookup returns CDR1 MNHEY and CDR2 SVGEGT. V shed 10 bases and J 1 base; nucleotides not matched to a gene: 5. The CDR3 has 14 amino acids. The chain's CDR3 is CAIRTSGKSYEQYF. CDR3 in DNA: TGTGCCATACGGACTAGCGGGAAATCCTACGAGCAGTACTTC.

V usage is TRBV19 and J usage is TRBJ1-5; D is ambiguous. CDR3 size: 15 residues. The germline gives CDR1 LNHDA, CDR2 SQIVND (reference sequence). The V end lost 1 base, the J end lost 0 bases, and 7 bases lay between the germline ends. The CDR3 loop is CASSIGDYSNQPQHF. DNA for the CDR3: TGTGCCAGTAGTATAGGAGACTATAGCAATCAGCCCCAGCATTTT.

This rearrangement joins TRBV2 to TRBJ2-7, with 9 bases identical to TRBD1. V lost 3 bases, J lost 0 bases, and 3 bases stayed unmatched. The V gene's germline CDR1 is SNHLY and CDR2 FYNNEI. The CDR3 has 15 residues. The CDR3 here is CASSDWDRASYEQYF. The CDR3 DNA sequence: TGTGCCAGCAGTGATTGGGACAGGGCCTCCTACGAGCAGTACTTC.

This clonotype was picked up many times. This chain connects TRBV2 to TRBJ1-4; a weak D match, TRBD1 (5 bases). V shed 3 bases and J shed 3 bases, with 11 bases lying between them. This CDR3 region has 15 residues. Germline CDR1 SNHLY, CDR2 FYNNEI. CDR3 residues: CASSDGAGPNEKLFF. As DNA, the CDR3 is TGTGCCAGCAGTGACGGGGCGGGACCTAATGAAAAACTGTTTTTT.

This clonotype has just a few counts. A single base separates this from a much larger clone, so it may be a read error. The rearrangement joins TRBV20-1 to TRBJ2-3; tentative D call: TRBD2 (6 bases). This CDR3 region has 13 residues. The ends were cut back, 6 bases at V and 6 bases at J, with 16 bases in the middle. CDR1 DFQATT and CDR2 SNEGSKA come from the germline V gene (reference sequence). The CDR3 loop reads CSAGPGREDTQYF. Here the CDR3 DNA reads TGCAGTGCGGGCCCGGGACGGGAGGATACGCAGTATTTT.

This clonotype was seen many times. The chain carries TRBV27 and TRBJ2-1; 7 bases are shared with TRBD1. Trimming cost V 6 bases and J 4 bases; bases outside gene matches: 12. This CDR3 has 16 residues. Germline V gene data show CDR1 as MNHEY and CDR2 as SMNVEV (reference sequence). The DNA for the CDR3 is TGTGCCAGCAGCAGTAGACCGGGACAGTTTTACAATGAGCAGTTCTTC. Translation gives CASSSRPGQFYNEQFF.

This clonotype showed up many times. The chain employs TRBV4-1 and TRBJ1-2; D not certain. The CDR3 consists of 13 residues. Germline CDR1 is MGHRA and CDR2 is YSYEKL. Trimming removed 5 bases from V and 6 bases from J, with 13 bases in between. CDR3 loop: CASSSMDVHGYTF. The CDR3 DNA reads TGCGCCAGCAGCTCGATGGACGTGCATGGCTACACCTTC.

In its sample, this clonotype was seen a few times. The rearrangement links TRBV6-1 to TRBJ2-1; the D gene is possibly TRBD2 (5 bases). This CDR3 has 12 residues. Trimming removed 8 bases from V and 9 bases from J, with 14 bases in between. Germline lookup yields CDR1 MNHNS and CDR2 SASEGT. The CDR3 here is CASQSPRGEQFF. DNA for the CDR3: TGTGCCAGCCAAAGCCCCCGGGGTGAGCAGTTCTTC.

Only a few counts were recorded for this clonotype. This chain uses TRBV6-2 or TRBV6-3 with TRBJ2-7; D is uncertain. Per germline, CDR1 MNHEY and CDR2 SVGEGT. The CDR3 runs 12 residues. Trimming removed 2 bases from V and 6 bases from J, with 8 bases in between. The CDR3 protein is CASSYRVVEQYF. CDR3 coding DNA: TGTGCCAGCAGTTACAGGGTCGTCGAGCAGTACTTC.

The genes are TRBV20-1 and TRBJ1-1; D gene ambiguous. Germline V gives CDR1 DFQATT, CDR2 SNEGSKA (reference sequence). The germline V and J ends were trimmed by 1 base and 3 bases, with 9 bases remaining between them. This CDR3 has 13 residues. The CDR3 protein is CSARASEYTEAFF. CDR3 nucleotides: TGCAGTGCTAGAGCCTCCGAGTACACTGAAGCTTTCTTT.

This clonotype was observed many times. The rearrangement links TRBV7-9 to TRBJ1-4, with 8 bases identical to TRBD1. Germline V gene data show CDR1 as SEHNR and CDR2 as FQNEAQ (reference sequence). The CDR3 runs to 16 residues. Losses at the gene ends were 4 bases for V and 6 bases for J; bases not matched to a gene: 10. CDR3 DNA sequence: TGTGCCAGCAGCTCGTATACAGGGGGACATCATGAAAAACTGTTTTTT. As protein: CASSSYTGGHHEKLFF. The full variable domain, rest sourced from reference TRBV7-9 and TRBJ1-4, is DTGVSQNPRHKITKRGQNVTFRCDPISEHNRLYWYRQTLGQGPEFLTYFQNEAQLEKSRLLSDRFSAERPKGSFSTLEIQRTEQGDSAMYLCASSSYTGGHHEKLFFGSGTQLSVL.

This clonotype appeared many times. V gene TRBV9 combines with J gene TRBJ2-2; 10 bases map to TRBD2. V shed 2 bases and J 4 bases; nucleotides not matched to a gene: 8. Germline assignment: CDR1 SGDLS and CDR2 YYNGEE. The CDR3 has 17 amino acids. The CDR3 is CASSVPIAGGSTGELFF. The CDR3 nucleotides read TGTGCCAGCAGCGTGCCTATAGCGGGAGGCTCCACCGGGGAGCTGTTTTTT.

This clonotype was seen more than once but under ten times. This chain joins TRBV19 and TRBJ2-5, with TRBD1 matching 8 bases. Trimming took 6 bases from V and 1 from J; bases not matched to a gene: 7. CDR1 is LNHDA, CDR2 SQIVND, per germline (reference sequence). The CDR3 is 15 residues long. The CDR3 loop is CASRGATGGQETQYF. CDR3 sequence (DNA): TGTGCCAGTAGAGGGGCCACAGGGGGCCAAGAGACCCAGTACTTC.

This clonotype came up a few times. The genes are TRBV13 and TRBJ1-2; TRBD1 aligns across 7 bases. V shed 4 bases, J shed 5 bases, and the junction held 22 bases outside the gene matches. The CDR3 consists of 19 residues. In germline, CDR1 is PRHDT, CDR2 FYEKMQ (reference sequence). The CDR3 is CASSSRTLPHDRVYYGYTF. The CDR3 coding sequence is TGTGCCAGCAGCTCGCGGACCTTGCCCCATGACAGGGTATATTATGGCTACACCTTC.